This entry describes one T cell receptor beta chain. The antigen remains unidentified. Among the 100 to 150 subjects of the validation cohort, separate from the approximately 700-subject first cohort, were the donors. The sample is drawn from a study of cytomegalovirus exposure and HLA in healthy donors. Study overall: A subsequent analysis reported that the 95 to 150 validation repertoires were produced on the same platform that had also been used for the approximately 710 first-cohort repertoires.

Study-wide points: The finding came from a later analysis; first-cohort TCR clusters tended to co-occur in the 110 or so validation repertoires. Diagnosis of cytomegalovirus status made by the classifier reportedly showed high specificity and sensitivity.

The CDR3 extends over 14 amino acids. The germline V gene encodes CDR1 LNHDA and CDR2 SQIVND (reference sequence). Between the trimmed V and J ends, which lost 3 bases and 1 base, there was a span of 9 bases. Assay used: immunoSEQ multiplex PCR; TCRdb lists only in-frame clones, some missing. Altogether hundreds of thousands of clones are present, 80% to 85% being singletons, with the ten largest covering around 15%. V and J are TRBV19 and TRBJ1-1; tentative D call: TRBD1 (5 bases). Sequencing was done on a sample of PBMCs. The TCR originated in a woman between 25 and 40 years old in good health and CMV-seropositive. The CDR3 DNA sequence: TGTGCCAGTAGTATGTCGACAGCGAACACTGAAGCTTTCTTT. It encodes CASSMSTANTEAFF.